One and the same sample provided the 16 T cell receptor beta chains below, sequenced in a study of T-cell memory formation after mild COVID-19. MiXCR, applied by TCRdb to the 5' RACE reads, yields one record per CDR3 protein. The sample has 89,000 or so distinct CDR3 sequences; about 13% are singletons. Source material: PBMCs or a T cell subset sorted from them (not recorded which). These receptors all come from a man between 18 and 29 years old who had mild COVID-19 (a few samples of this study predate the infection). Cell type and time point are not known.

The CDR3 loop reads CASSLLGGGIGNEQFF. CDR3 nucleotides: TGTGCCAGCAGTTTACTTGGGGGAGGGATCGGGAATGAGCAGTTCTTC. The V and J genes are TRBV27 and TRBJ2-1; 7 bases fit TRBD2. Germline V gives CDR1 MNHEY, CDR2 SMNVEV (reference sequence). The V segment lost 2 bases and the J segment 7 bases; nucleotides outside the gene matches: 11. The CDR3 has 16 residues.

By share of the sample, this clonotype is medium-sized. The chain couples TRBV12-3 or TRBV12-4 to TRBJ2-1; 8 bases map to TRBD2. The CDR3 has 14 amino acids. Trimming removed 3 bases from V and 4 bases from J; junction bases left unmatched: 2. CDR3 sequence (DNA): TGTGCCAGCAGTTTGGGCGGGGGGTACAATGAGCAGTTCTTC. The encoded protein is CASSLGGGYNEQFF.

This clonotype was observed a few times. The rearrangement links TRBV5-6 to TRBJ2-7; TRBD1 aligns across 9 bases. The CDR3 length is 14 residues. Germline CDR1 SGHDT, CDR2 YYEEEE. V shed 4 bases, J shed 9 bases, and the junction held 11 bases outside the gene matches. This CDR3 reads CASSHNRGRIVQYF. The CDR3 coding sequence is TGTGCCAGCAGCCACAACAGGGGGCGCATAGTGCAGTACTTC. Full variable domain (rest looked up from reference TRBV5-6 and TRBJ2-7): DAGVTQSPTHLIKTRGQQVTLRCSPKSGHDTVSWYQQALGQGPQFIFQYYEEEERQRGNFPDRFSGHQFPNYSSELNVNALLLGDSALYLCASSHNRGRIVQYFGPGTRLTVT.

This clonotype was seen a few times. The chain combines TRBV7-2 with TRBJ1-5; 9 nucleotides align to TRBD1. The germline V gene encodes CDR1 SGHTA and CDR2 FQGNSA. V dropped 5 bases and J dropped 6; count of bases not matched to a gene: 5. The CDR3 spans 14 residues. Here the CDR3 reads CASSHGQGLQPQHF. In nucleotides, the CDR3 is TGTGCCAGCAGCCACGGACAGGGGCTTCAGCCCCAGCATTTT.

The CDR3 region has the DNA TGTGCCAGCAGCTATGGGACTAGCGGGGGGGTTCGAGAGACCCAGTACTTC. Translated, it gives CASSYGTSGGVRETQYF. The rearrangement joins TRBV7-6 to TRBJ2-5, with 16 bases aligning to TRBD2. This CDR3 has 17 amino acids. Germline-derived CDR1 and CDR2 are SGHVS and FNYEAQ. After removal of 4 bases from V and 4 bases from J, the junction contained 6 bases not matched to a gene.

This clonotype is a singleton in its sample. V usage is TRBV19 and J usage is TRBJ1-1; D unclear. Trimming shortened V by 6 bases and J by 1 base, and 12 bases separated the two germline ends. This CDR3 is 14 amino acids long. CDR1 and CDR2 from the germline V gene are LNHDA and SQIVND (reference sequence). The CDR3: CASRKRMENTEAFF. In nucleotides, the CDR3 is TGTGCCAGTAGAAAAAGGATGGAGAACACTGAAGCTTTCTTT.

This clonotype appeared many times. The rearrangement links TRBV6-4 to TRBJ2-3; 12 nucleotides match TRBD2. Germline CDR1 MRHNA, CDR2 SNTAGT. Trimming cost V 4 bases and J 1 base; bases outside gene matches: 0. The CDR3 totals 15 residues. The CDR3 DNA is TGTGCCAGCAGTGGGACTAGCGGGGGCACAGATACGCAGTATTTT. Translated, it gives CASSGTSGGTDTQYF.

This CDR3 reads CASSLTGDHQPQHF. The CDR3 DNA reads TGTGCCAGCAGCTTGACAGGGGACCACCAGCCCCAGCATTTT. The chain uses TRBV7-9 and TRBJ1-5, with 8 bases matching TRBD1. After removal of 3 bases from V and 7 bases from J, the junction contained 5 bases not matched to a gene. The germline CDR1 and CDR2 sequences are SEHNR and FQNEAQ (reference sequence). CDR3 size: 14 residues.

This clonotype was counted only a few times. CDR3 bases: TGCGCCAGCAGCCCTTCCTACAGGGACGGAACTGAAGCTTTCTTT. Amino acid sequence: CASSPSYRDGTEAFF. This sequence joins TRBV4-1 and TRBJ1-1; weak D call: TRBD1 (6 bases). Germline V lookup: CDR1 MGHRA, CDR2 YSYEKL. Trimming left V 4 bases short and J 5 bases short, with 17 bases between. The CDR3 extends over 15 amino acids.

V usage is TRBV7-9 and J usage is TRBJ1-4, with 10 bases identical to TRBD1. With 5 bases clipped from V and 8 bases from J, the junction kept 5 bases outside the gene matches. Germline V gives CDR1 SEHNR, CDR2 FQNEAQ (reference sequence). The CDR3 loop spans 14 amino acids. In DNA, the CDR3 is TGTGCCAGCAGCGACGACAGGGGGCGAGAAAAACTGTTTTTT. Its protein product is CASSDDRGREKLFF.

This clonotype was counted only a few times. The chain recombines TRBV5-1 with TRBJ2-7, with 9 nucleotides matching TRBD1. This CDR3 is 14 amino acids long. Germline loops: CDR1 SGHRS, CDR2 YFSETQ. Trimming removed 4 bases from V and 1 base from J; junction bases left unmatched: 3. The CDR3 sequence: CASSRGTGSYEQYF. CDR3 DNA: TGCGCCAGCAGCCGCGGGACAGGGTCCTACGAGCAGTACTTC.

The chain couples TRBV7-2 to TRBJ2-3, with D possibly TRBD1 on 6 matching bases. Deletions cut 6 bases from V and 2 bases from J, with 18 bases between. This CDR3 is built from 16 residues. CDR1 and CDR2 from the germline V gene are SGHTA and FQGNSA. The CDR3 is CASRASGQGITDTQYF. CDR3 in DNA: TGTGCCAGCAGAGCCAGTGGCCAGGGGATCACAGATACGCAGTATTTT.

The chain combines TRBV6-5 with TRBJ2-4; either TRBD1 or TRBD2 may fit D (6 bases each). Trimming cost V 4 bases and J 8 bases, with 15 bases left between them. The CDR3 length is 14 residues. Looked up from germline, CDR1 is MNHEY and CDR2 is SVGAGI. The DNA for the CDR3 is TGTGCCAGCAGTTTTGGGGGGCGCGGAGACATTCAGTACTTC. This sequence encodes CASSFGGRGDIQYF.

This clonotype was detected a few times. This chain uses TRBV7-9 with TRBJ1-2, with TRBD1 matching 7 bases. The CDR3 length is 14 residues. Germline values: CDR1 SEHNR, CDR2 FQNEAQ (reference sequence). J gave up 5 bases and V 5 bases, and 8 bases lay outside the gene matches. CDR3 bases: TGTGCCAGCAGCCCCCAGGGACAGAGTTATGGCTACACCTTC. It yields the protein CASSPQGQSYGYTF.

This chain uses TRBV12-3 or TRBV12-4 with TRBJ2-7; D is possibly TRBD2 (6 bases). Trimming took 6 bases from V and 3 from J, leaving 12 bases between them. CDR3 length: 13 amino acids. The DNA of the CDR3 is TGTGCCAGCAGAACTAGCTCCCTCTACGAGCAGTACTTC. Encoded protein: CASRTSSLYEQYF.

This clonotype is medium-sized (0.01 to 0.1%) within its sample. The gene calls are TRBV23-1 and TRBJ2-2; 9 bases map to TRBD1. TRBV23-1 is classed as an ORF, of uncertain function. Unmatched junction bases numbered 3, after V lost 0 bases and J lost 4 bases. There are 16 residues in the CDR3. In DNA, the CDR3 is TGCGCCAGCAGTCAATCGGGGACAGGGACCACCGGGGAGCTGTTTTTT. It is translated as CASSQSGTGTTGELFF.